The rows below give T cell receptor beta chains drawn from one sample of a study of T cells in Graves' hyperthyroidism and ophthalmopathy. TCRdb fed the multiplex PCR reads into MiXCR, producing one record per CDR3 protein. Found here are 550,000 to 600,000 distinct CDR3 sequences, more than 45% of them singletons; the top ten hold around a fifth. What was sequenced was peripheral blood or thyroid tissue (not recorded which). All receptors come from an adult woman with Graves' disease, either hyperthyroidism or ophthalmopathy (not recorded which). Each CDR3 is given with its conserved first and last residue. D genes are given only for firm matches. Size is omitted from some rows. Given values are once, few, many or a class for expanded clones.

>-|TRBJ1-4|TRBV11-2|-
CASSLWGAATNEKLFF
TGTGCCAGCAGCTTATGGGGGGCTGCAACTAATGAAAAACTGTTTTTT
>-|TRBJ2-1|TRBV15|-
CATSRGVKAHEQFF
TGTGCCACCAGCAGAGGCGTAAAAGCCCATGAGCAGTTCTTC
>-|TRBJ2-7|TRBV4-2|-
CASSQVARGRIYGQYF
TGTGCCAGCAGCCAGGTCGCCAGGGGCCGGATTTATGGGCAGTACTTC
>TRBD1|TRBJ1-5|TRBV12-3/TRBV12-4|-
CASSPNTGGNQHF
TGTGCCAGCAGCCCGAATACAGGGGGCAATCAGCATTTT
>-|TRBJ1-1|TRBV9|-
CASYSGQGMVANTEAFF
TGTGCCAGCTACTCGGGCCAGGGGATGGTGGCGAACACTGAAGCTTTCTTT
>-|TRBJ1-5|TRBV19|-
CASSIGTRDQPQHF
TGTGCCAGTAGTATTGGGACACGGGATCAGCCCCAGCATTTT
>TRBD1|TRBJ2-5|TRBV14|many
CASSAYSDRGETQYF
TGTGCCAGCAGCGCTTACTCGGACAGGGGGGAGACCCAGTACTTC
>TRBD1|TRBJ1-2|TRBV24-1|-
CATSDLQMDRGFTF
TGTGCCACCAGTGATTTGCAAATGGACAGGGGGTTCACCTTC
>-|TRBJ2-2|TRBV19|many
CASSEYPGTGELFF
TGTGCCAGTAGCGAATACCCGGGCACCGGGGAGCTGTTTTTT
>TRBD1|TRBJ2-5|TRBV7-9|-
CASRLGTATQETQYF
TGTGCCAGCAGACTAGGGACAGCGACCCAAGAGACCCAGTACTTC
>-|TRBJ2-5|TRBV20-1|-
CSARALDLQETQYF
TGCAGTGCTAGAGCGCTGGACTTGCAAGAGACCCAGTACTTC
>TRBD1|TRBJ2-7|TRBV7-6|-
CASSSDRGGSYEQYF
TGTGCCAGCAGCTCCGACAGGGGAGGTAGCTACGAGCAGTACTTC
>-|TRBJ2-7|TRBV10-3|once
CASSPRAGNEQYF
TGTGCCAGCAGTCCCCGGGCAGGGAACGAGCAGTACTTC
>-|TRBJ1-2|TRBV2|-
CASRAVTGTEGYTF
TGTGCCAGCAGGGCCGTCACCGGGACGGAAGGCTACACCTTC
>TRBD1|TRBJ2-7|TRBV5-1|many
CASSSGTGAYEQYF
TGTGCCAGCAGCTCCGGGACAGGGGCTTACGAGCAGTACTTC
>TRBD1|TRBJ2-5|TRBV24-1|few
CATSDFGTGQETQYF
TGTGCCACCAGTGATTTCGGGACAGGGCAAGAGACCCAGTACTTC
>-|TRBJ2-5|TRBV20-1|-
CSARELGVQETQYF
TGCAGTGCTAGAGAGTTAGGGGTGCAAGAGACCCAGTACTTC
>TRBD1|TRBJ2-5|TRBV19|-
CASSYGQGRPETQYF
TGTGCCAGCAGCTATGGACAGGGTAGGCCAGAGACCCAGTACTTC
>-|TRBJ2-7|TRBV2|many
CASTPSRTARTYEQYF
TGTGCCAGCACTCCGAGTCGGACAGCGAGAACCTACGAGCAGTACTTC
>TRBD2|TRBJ2-7|TRBV7-6|-
CASSPYGGGPYEQYF
TGTGCCAGCAGCCCATACGGCGGGGGACCCTACGAGCAGTACTTC
>-|TRBJ2-5|TRBV20-1|-
CSVRTGGSETQYF
TGCAGTGTAAGGACGGGTGGATCGGAGACCCAGTACTTC
>-|TRBJ1-1|TRBV7-6|once
CASSPMRVAGGGQNTEAFF
TGTGCCAGTAGCCCGATGCGGGTGGCAGGTGGGGGCCAGAACACTGAAGCTTTCTTT
>TRBD2|TRBJ2-7|TRBV29-1|-
CSVAGLAGVSYEQYF
TGCAGCGTAGCCGGACTAGCGGGAGTATCCTACGAGCAGTACTTC
>-|TRBJ2-7|TRBV20-1|-
CSARGGRGEQYF
TGCAGTGCTAGAGGGGGGCGAGGGGAGCAGTACTTC
>TRBD2|TRBJ2-5|TRBV29-1|-
CSVEGAGSETQYF
TGCAGCGTTGAAGGAGCGGGAAGTGAGACCCAGTACTTC
>-|TRBJ1-1|TRBV12-3/TRBV12-4|-
CASTSGGGAPEAFF
TGTGCCAGCACCTCAGGCGGAGGGGCCCCTGAAGCTTTCTTT
>TRBD1|TRBJ1-1|TRBV7-3|many
CASSLTGGQGAERTEAFF
TGTGCCAGCAGCTTAACGGGGGGACAGGGGGCAGAGAGGACTGAAGCTTTCTTT
>-|TRBJ1-4|TRBV29-1|-
CSLVGPEKLFF
TGCAGCTTGGTGGGCCCTGAAAAACTGTTTTTT
>TRBD1|TRBJ1-2|TRBV20-1|-
CSAGRTGSHYGYTF
TGCAGTGCTGGGCGGACAGGGAGTCACTATGGCTACACCTTC
>-|TRBJ1-6|TRBV5-1|many
CASTLEAENSPLHF
TGCGCCAGCACCCTGGAGGCAGAAAATTCACCCCTCCACTTT
>-|TRBJ2-7|TRBV2|many
CASRAGLSYEQYF
TGTGCCAGCAGGGCAGGGCTCTCCTACGAGCAGTACTTC
>-|TRBJ2-2|TRBV5-1|many
CASSLEGSGELFF
TGCGCCAGCAGCTTGGAGGGCAGCGGGGAGCTGTTTTTT
>TRBD1|TRBJ1-1|TRBV10-2|-
CASSGFRDSEASF
TGCGCCAGCAGTGGGTTCCGGGACAGTGAAGCTTCCTTT
>-|TRBJ1-2|TRBV7-3|-
CASSQGFGVYGYTF
TGTGCCAGCAGTCAGGGGTTTGGTGTCTATGGCTACACCTTC
>-|TRBJ1-2|TRBV25-1|-
CASSESTRTYGYTF
TGTGCCAGCAGTGAATCGACAAGGACCTATGGCTACACCTTC
>TRBD2|TRBJ2-7|TRBV9|many
CASSTGGTSSYEQYF
TGTGCCAGCAGCACCGGTGGGACTAGCTCCTACGAGCAGTACTTC
>-|TRBJ1-4|TRBV11-2|many
CASSLDGSTNEKLFF
TGTGCCAGCAGCTTAGATGGCTCAACTAATGAAAAACTGTTTTTT
>-|TRBJ1-1|TRBV15|many
CATSRGWRGGTEAFF
TGTGCCACCAGCAGAGGTTGGAGGGGAGGCACTGAAGCTTTCTTT
>-|TRBJ2-5|TRBV7-2|once
CASSLRQAHLTQYF
TGTGCCAGCAGCCTGCGACAGGCCCACCTGACCCAGTACTTC
>TRBD1|TRBJ2-2|TRBV7-2|-
CASSLDSTIRGGELFF
TGTGCCAGCAGCCTGGACTCCACCATAAGAGGGGGCGAGCTGTTTTTT
>-|TRBJ1-1|TRBV7-2|-
CASSFRVSTEAFF
TGTGCCAGCAGCTTTAGGGTTTCGACTGAAGCTTTCTTT
>-|TRBJ1-4|TRBV25-1|many
CASSGGFGMGEKLFF
TGTGCCAGCAGTGGCGGATTTGGAATGGGCGAAAAACTGTTTTTT
>-|TRBJ2-7|TRBV29-1|-
CSVAAGTPYEQYF
TGCAGCGTCGCTGCAGGAACTCCCTACGAGCAGTACTTC
>TRBD1|TRBJ1-5|TRBV5-1|-
CASSLGAGGWQPQHF
TGCGCCAGCAGCTTGGGGGCAGGGGGATGGCAGCCCCAGCATTTT
>-|TRBJ1-2|TRBV7-6|-
CASSQGYTF
TGTGCCAGCAGCCAAGGCTACACCTTC
>-|TRBJ1-2|TRBV5-6|-
CASSLGQVGYTF
TGTGCCAGCAGCTTGGGACAGGTTGGCTACACCTTC
>-|TRBJ2-5|TRBV25-1|few
CASSDGQGGLAEETQYF
TGTGCCAGCAGTGATGGACAGGGGGGACTAGCGGAAGAGACCCAGTACTTC
>TRBD1|TRBJ1-6|TRBV14|few
CASSLTGSRNNSPLHF
TGTGCCAGCAGCTTGACAGGGTCCCGGAATAATTCACCCCTCCACTTT
>-|TRBJ2-5|TRBV20-1|-
CSAASGQGRIVETQYF
TGCAGTGCTGCCTCCGGGCAGGGCCGAATCGTGGAGACCCAGTACTTC
>-|TRBJ2-2|TRBV7-9|few
CASKLSAGELFF
TGTGCCAGCAAGCTTAGTGCCGGGGAGCTGTTTTTT
>-|TRBJ2-7|TRBV25-1|-
CASSEQAGSYEQYF
TGTGCCAGCAGTGAACAGGCCGGGTCCTACGAGCAGTACTTC
>-|TRBJ2-7|TRBV7-9|many
CASSLNLGEQYF
TGTGCCAGCAGCTTAAATCTCGGCGAGCAGTACTTC
>-|TRBJ1-1|TRBV3-1|many
CASFGTNTEAFF
TGTGCCAGCTTCGGGACGAACACTGAAGCTTTCTTT
>TRBD1|TRBJ1-3|TRBV20-1|-
CSAAGQISGNTIYF
TGCAGTGCCGCGGGACAGATCTCTGGAAACACCATATATTTT
>-|TRBJ1-1|TRBV5-1|many
CASKGTGQTNTEAFF
TGCGCCAGCAAAGGAACCGGACAGACGAACACTGAAGCTTTCTTT
>TRBD2|TRBJ2-7|TRBV6-5|many
CASSYGVPGLAGDLRSYEQYF
TGTGCCAGCAGTTACGGAGTACCGGGACTAGCGGGAGACCTCCGCTCCTACGAGCAGTACTTC
>TRBD2|TRBJ2-7|TRBV7-2|many
CASSPVGTSASYEQYF
TGTGCCAGCAGCCCCGTGGGGACTAGCGCTTCCTACGAGCAGTACTTC
>TRBD1|TRBJ2-5|TRBV12-3/TRBV12-4|-
CASIRTGRETQYF
TGTGCCAGCATCAGGACAGGGAGGGAGACCCAGTACTTC
>-|TRBJ2-5|TRBV20-1|many
CSAQSGEETQYF
TGCAGTGCCCAGTCTGGGGAAGAGACCCAGTACTTC